The 9 T cell receptor beta chains given below trace back to one sample, sequenced in a study of CD8+CD57+ T cells in acquired aplastic anemia. CDR3 and TCR beta VDJ profiling relied on genomic DNA as the template. From the reads, TCRdb called clonotypes with MiXCR, one entry per CDR3 protein. The sample lists about 190,000 distinct CDR3 sequences; roughly half were seen once. Sample: sorted CD4+, CD8+, or CD8+CD57+ T cells (not recorded which) from PBMCs. These receptors all come from a human donor in good health, serving as a control.

In this sample, this clonotype turned up many times. The J gene is TRBJ2-7, the V gene TRBV19, with a weak D call TRBD1 (6 bases). The CDR3 length is 14 residues. Looked up from germline, CDR1 is LNHDA and CDR2 is SQIVND (reference sequence). The V and J ends lost 5 bases and 0 bases respectively, with 11 bases between them. The CDR3 DNA reads TGTGCCAGTAGTTACAGGGAAACCTCCTACGAGCAGTACTTC. Its protein is CASSYRETSYEQYF.

The J gene is TRBJ2-1, the V gene TRBV9; 7 bases align to TRBD1. After removal of 4 bases from V and 4 bases from J, the junction contained 11 bases not matched to a gene. The germline V gene has CDR1 SGDLS and CDR2 YYNGEE. The CDR3 runs 16 residues. The CDR3 nucleotides are TGTGCCAGCAGCCAACAACGGACAGGCCTATACAATGAGCAGTTCTTC. Amino acid sequence: CASSQQRTGLYNEQFF.

The gene calls are TRBV11-2 and TRBJ2-3; possibly TRBD2 for D (5 bases). The CDR3 sequence is 17 residues long. Deletions cut 4 bases from V and 2 bases from J, with 19 bases between. From germline, CDR1 is SGHAT and CDR2 FQNNGV. The CDR3 coding sequence is TGTGCCAGCAGCTCCTTACTTCTAGCCCGTCCCACAGATACGCAGTATTTT. Its protein is CASSSLLLARPTDTQYF.

The CDR3, as DNA: TGTGCCAGTAGTAGATTCCGGGACGCTAACTATGGCTACACCTTC. Encoded protein: CASSRFRDANYGYTF. The V gene is TRBV19, the J gene TRBJ1-2; D is possibly TRBD1 (5 bases). V shed 4 bases and J shed 0 bases, with 12 bases lying between them. The V gene's germline CDR1 is LNHDA and CDR2 SQIVND (reference sequence). The CDR3 contains 15 residues.

This rearrangement joins TRBV27 to TRBJ2-3; the D is unclear. There are 15 residues in the CDR3. V was trimmed by 6 bases and J by 0 bases, leaving 13 bases between them. Germline lookup yields CDR1 MNHEY and CDR2 SMNVEV (reference sequence). CDR3 coding DNA: TGTGCCAGCAGCAGGTCAGCGTCGAGCACAGATACGCAGTATTTT. This codes for CASSRSASSTDTQYF.

The J gene is TRBJ2-3, the V gene TRBV5-1, with 10 bases identical to TRBD1. Looked up from germline, CDR1 is SGHRS and CDR2 is YFSETQ. J was trimmed by 3 bases and V by 4 bases; bases with no gene match: 5. The CDR3 is 15 residues long. The chain's CDR3 is CASSTGQGGTDTQYF. The CDR3 nucleotides are TGCGCCAGCAGCACCGGACAGGGGGGGACAGATACGCAGTATTTT. Filled out from reference TRBV5-1 and TRBJ2-3, the complete variable domain reads KAGVTQTPRYLIKTRGQQVTLSCSPISGHRSVSWYQQTPGQGLQFLFEYFSETQRNKGNFPGRFSGRQFSNSRSEMNVSTLELGDSALYLCASSTGQGGTDTQYFGPGTRLTVL.

This chain uses TRBV10-3 with TRBJ2-7; no clear D. CDR3 length: 12 residues. V was trimmed by 3 bases and J by 3 bases, leaving 6 bases between them. CDR1 is ENHRY and CDR2 is SYGVKD in the germline V gene. The CDR3 bases are TGTGCCATCAGTGATCCCCGCTACGAGCAGTACTTC. This sequence encodes CAISDPRYEQYF.

Ten or more counts support this clonotype. The chain employs TRBV11-1 and TRBJ2-5; TRBD2 aligns across 8 bases. This CDR3 contains 14 residues. V lost 4 bases and J lost 2; bases outside the gene matches: 3. CDR1 and CDR2 from the germline V gene are SGHAT and FQDESV (reference sequence). This CDR3 is CASSYRLAQETQYF. In DNA form, the CDR3 reads TGTGCCAGCAGCTACCGACTAGCGCAAGAGACCCAGTACTTC. The full variable domain, in which reference TRBV11-1 and TRBJ2-5 provide the parts outside the CDR3, is EAEVAQSPRYKITEKSQAVAFWCDPISGHATLYWYRQILGQGPELLVQFQDESVVDDSQLPKDRFSAERLKGVDSTLKIQPAELGDSAMYLCASSYRLAQETQYFGPGTRLLVL.

There are many counts of this clonotype. CDR3 in DNA: TGCAGTGCTAGAACTATGTCGGGGCGCATTCCTGCAGATACGCAGTATTTT. Amino acids: CSARTMSGRIPADTQYF. This rearrangement joins TRBV20-1 to TRBJ2-3; D tentatively reads TRBD1 or TRBD2 (5 bases each). The V end was cut by 2 bases, the J end by 4 bases, with 22 bases between. Germline V gene sequence: CDR1 DFQATT, CDR2 SNEGSKA (reference sequence). The CDR3 loop spans 17 amino acids.